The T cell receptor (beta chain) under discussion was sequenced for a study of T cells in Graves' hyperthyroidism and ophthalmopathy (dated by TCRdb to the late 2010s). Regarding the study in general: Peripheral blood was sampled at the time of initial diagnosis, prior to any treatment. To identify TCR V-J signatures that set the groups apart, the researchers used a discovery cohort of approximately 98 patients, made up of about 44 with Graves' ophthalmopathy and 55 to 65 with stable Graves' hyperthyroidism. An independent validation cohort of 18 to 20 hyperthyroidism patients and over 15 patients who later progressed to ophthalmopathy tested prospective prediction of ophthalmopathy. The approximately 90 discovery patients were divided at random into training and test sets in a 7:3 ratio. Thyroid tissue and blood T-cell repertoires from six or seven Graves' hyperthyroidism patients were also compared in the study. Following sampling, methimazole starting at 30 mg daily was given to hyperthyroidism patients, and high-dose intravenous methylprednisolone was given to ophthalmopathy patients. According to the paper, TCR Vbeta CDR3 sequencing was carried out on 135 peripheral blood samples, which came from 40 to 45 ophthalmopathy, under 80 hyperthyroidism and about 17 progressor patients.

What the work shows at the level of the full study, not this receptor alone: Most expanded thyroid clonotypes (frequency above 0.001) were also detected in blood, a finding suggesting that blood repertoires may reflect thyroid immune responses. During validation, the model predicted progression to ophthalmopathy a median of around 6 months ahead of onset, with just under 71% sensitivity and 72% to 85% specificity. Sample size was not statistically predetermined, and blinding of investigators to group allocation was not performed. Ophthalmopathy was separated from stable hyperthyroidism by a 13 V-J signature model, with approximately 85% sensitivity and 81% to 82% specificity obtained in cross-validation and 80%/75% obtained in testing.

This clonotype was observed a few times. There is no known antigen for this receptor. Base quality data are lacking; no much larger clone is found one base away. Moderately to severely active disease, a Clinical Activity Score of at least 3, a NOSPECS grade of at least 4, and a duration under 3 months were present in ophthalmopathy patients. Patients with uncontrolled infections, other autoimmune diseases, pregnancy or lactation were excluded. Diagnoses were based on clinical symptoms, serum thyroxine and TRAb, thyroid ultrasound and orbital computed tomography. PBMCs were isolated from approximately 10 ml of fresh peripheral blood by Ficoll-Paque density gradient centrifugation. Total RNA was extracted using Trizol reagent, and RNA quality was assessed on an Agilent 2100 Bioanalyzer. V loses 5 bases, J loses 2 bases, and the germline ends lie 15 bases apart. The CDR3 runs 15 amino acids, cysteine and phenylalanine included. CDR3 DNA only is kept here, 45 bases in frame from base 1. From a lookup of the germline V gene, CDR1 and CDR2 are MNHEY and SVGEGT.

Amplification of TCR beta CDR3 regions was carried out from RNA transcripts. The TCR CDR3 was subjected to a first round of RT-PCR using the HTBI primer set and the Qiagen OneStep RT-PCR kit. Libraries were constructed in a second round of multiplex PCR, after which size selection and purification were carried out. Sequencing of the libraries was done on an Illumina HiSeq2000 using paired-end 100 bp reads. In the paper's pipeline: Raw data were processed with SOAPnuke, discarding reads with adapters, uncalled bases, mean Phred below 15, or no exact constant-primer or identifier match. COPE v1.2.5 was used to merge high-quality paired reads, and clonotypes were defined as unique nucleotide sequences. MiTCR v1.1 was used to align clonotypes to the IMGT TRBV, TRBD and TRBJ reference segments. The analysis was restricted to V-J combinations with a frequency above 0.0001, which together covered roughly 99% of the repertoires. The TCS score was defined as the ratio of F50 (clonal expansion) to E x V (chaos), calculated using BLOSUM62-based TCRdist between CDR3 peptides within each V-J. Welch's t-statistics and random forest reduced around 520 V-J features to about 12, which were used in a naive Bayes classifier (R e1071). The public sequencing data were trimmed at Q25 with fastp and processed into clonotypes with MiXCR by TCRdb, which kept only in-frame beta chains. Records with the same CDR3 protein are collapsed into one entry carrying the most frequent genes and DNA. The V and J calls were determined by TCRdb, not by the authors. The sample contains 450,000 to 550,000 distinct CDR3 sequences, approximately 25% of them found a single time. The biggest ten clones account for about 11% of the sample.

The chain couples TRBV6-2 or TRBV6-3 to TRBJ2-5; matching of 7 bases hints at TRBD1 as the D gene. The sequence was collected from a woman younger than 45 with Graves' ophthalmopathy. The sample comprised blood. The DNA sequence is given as TGTGCCAGCAGTAAATCGACAGGGAGGCAAGAGACCCAGTACTTC. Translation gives CASSKSTGRQETQYF.